The sequence of this T cell receptor beta chain was determined in a study of cytomegalovirus exposure and HLA in healthy donors. Study as a whole: Samples from HLA-typed donors yielded 65 million to 85 million unique TCRs in an early data release. Points from the study as a whole: Several top significant clusters appeared, in a later analysis, to be linked to common viral pathogens. Reportedly, fewer N-insertions than the approximately 690-donor mean appeared in an Asian-associated ancestry cluster in a later analysis. Clonal expansion was found to be greater in HLA-associated TCR beta chains than in equally common others in a later analysis.

With 4 bases removed from V and 10 bases from J, the gap between germline ends came to 24 bases. Germline CDR1 and CDR2: SGDLS and YYNGEE. The CDR3 has 17 residues. There are a few counts of this clone. Its antigen is not identified. Both 60 Vbeta primers and 13 Jbeta primers went into the PCR. This table comes from immunoSEQ multiplex PCR, and its TCRdb copy is limited to in-frame clones, with some not included. The sample holds some 110,000 clones, under 90% seen once. This chain joins TRBV9 and TRBJ1-6, with a weak D call TRBD1 (6 bases). Sequenced sample: PBMCs. The sequence was obtained from a woman in her twenties or thirties in good health and CMV-seronegative. This chain's CDR3 is CASSTAPMGAAESPLHF. In DNA form, the CDR3 reads TGTGCCAGCAGCACAGCTCCAATGGGGGCAGCAGAGTCACCCCTCCACTTT.